The 18 T cell receptor beta chains below come from one sample, sequenced in a study of tumor and adjacent non-tumor tissue in lung cancer. Three rounds of nested PCR, following a modified ARM-PCR protocol, produced the TCRbeta library. Each CDR3 protein gets one entry after TCRdb re-called the multiplex PCR reads with MiXCR. The table lists 48,000 or so distinct CDR3 sequences, about 68% of them singletons. This sample's RNA came from whole unsorted tissue. This non-tumor lung sample came from over 3 cm beyond the tumor edge. The specimen sequenced was distant non-tumor lung tissue. These TCRs come from a woman aged 70-85 years with non-small cell lung cancer.

The CDR3 DNA is TGTGCCAGCAGGTCGACAGGGTTGGAGACCCAGTACTTC. Translation gives CASRSTGLETQYF. The chain links TRBV28 to TRBJ2-5, with TRBD1 identical over 7 bases. CDR1 is MDHEN and CDR2 is SYDVKM in the germline V gene. Unmatched junction bases numbered 6, after V lost 6 bases and J lost 5 bases. This CDR3 spans 13 amino acids.

Many counts were recorded for this clonotype. The chain uses TRBV5-5 and TRBJ2-1, with D tentatively TRBD2 (5 bases). The CDR3 length is 13 residues. V was shortened by 1 base and J by 7 bases, with 9 bases between the two germline ends. CDR1 and CDR2 from the germline V gene are SGHKS and YYEKEE (reference sequence). CDR3 sequence reads: CASSLWRANEQFF. The CDR3 bases are TGTGCCAGCAGCTTGTGGCGGGCTAATGAGCAGTTCTTC.

This clonotype was detected only a few times. One base away lies a much larger clone, so this may be a sequencing read error. This rearrangement joins TRBV5-4 to TRBJ1-2; D uncertain. The germline V gene has CDR1 SGHNT and CDR2 YYREEE (reference sequence). The CDR3 spans 12 residues. The CDR3 nucleotides are TGTACCAGCCTTGGACCGTACTATGGCTACACCTTC. Translating gives CTSLGPYYGYTF.

A note on this clonotype: One end of the junction varies from germline; a read error may be responsible. The chain combines TRBV7-3 with TRBJ2-3; D possibly corresponds to TRBD2 (6 bases). The germline V gene encodes CDR1 SGHTA and CDR2 FQGTGA. This CDR3 spans 17 amino acids. The CDR3 protein is CTSSLLARGYPGDTQYF. The CDR3 DNA follows: TGTACCAGCAGCCTGCTAGCGCGAGGATACCCAGGGGATACGCAGTATTTT.

Concerning this clonotype: One junction end disagrees with the germline gene, perhaps due to a read error. V usage is TRBV6-5 and J usage is TRBJ2-7; 9 bases map to TRBD1. The germline CDR1 and CDR2 sequences are MNHEY and SVGAGI. This CDR3 has 15 amino acids. The CDR3, as DNA: TGTGCCAGTAGTTACCGGGGACAGGGTGGCTACGGGCAGTACTTC. It codes for CASSYRGQGGYGQYF.

A word on this clonotype: The CDR3 end shows no conserved phenylalanine or tryptophan, and so a read error is likely. The gene calls are TRBV12-3 or TRBV12-4 and TRBJ2-1, with a weak D call TRBD1 (6 bases). Trimming stripped 4 bases from V and 9 bases from J, with 16 bases between. There are 14 residues in the CDR3. The CDR3 coding sequence is TGTGCCAGCAGTTGGGGGACATGGGGCTTTGAGCAGTTCCTC. Translation gives CASSWGTWGFEQFL.

This clonotype was observed many times. The chain is built from TRBV20-1 and TRBJ2-5; TRBD2 aligns across 12 bases. V gave up 0 bases and J gave up 3 bases; unmatched junction bases: 8. This CDR3 spans 17 amino acids. CDR1 and CDR2 (germline): DFQATT, SNEGSKA (reference sequence). Written as DNA, the CDR3 is TGCAGTGCTAGAGACCAAGGGCGACTAGCGGGAGAAGAGACCCAGTACTTC. Translated: CSARDQGRLAGEETQYF.

A word on this clonotype: A read error is likely, as this CDR3 ends without the conserved phenylalanine or tryptophan. The rearrangement joins TRBV28 to TRBJ2-6; no clear D gene. Between the trimmed V and J ends, which lost 10 bases and 2 bases, there was a span of 15 bases. The CDR3 has 15 residues. Per the germline V gene, CDR1 is MDHEN and CDR2 is SYDVKM. In DNA form, the CDR3 reads TGTGCCACCCTCAACATGGGGACTGGGGCCAACGTCCTGACTCTC. This encodes CATLNMGTGANVLTL.

With regard to this clonotype: This sequence may be a read error, since a much larger clone differs from it by one base. The chain has TRBV28 and TRBJ2-1; 7 bases map to TRBD2. This CDR3 region has 14 residues. CDR1 and CDR2 (germline): MDHEN, SYDVKM. CDR3 nucleotides: TGTGCCAGCAGTTTGCGGGAGCGTCACAATGAGCAGCTCTTC. It codes for CASSLRERHNEQLF.

This clonotype was seen once. The chain carries TRBV7-8 and TRBJ2-5; the D gene is possibly TRBD2 (5 bases). CDR1 and CDR2 (germline): SGHVS, FQNEAQ. Deletions cut 5 bases from V and 4 bases from J, with 5 bases between. CDR3 length: 11 amino acids. In DNA, the CDR3 is TGTGCCAGCAGCCGGGGAGAGACCCAGTACTTC. This gives the protein CASSRGETQYF. The full variable domain, in which reference TRBV7-8 and TRBJ2-5 provide the parts outside the CDR3, is GAGVSQSPRYKVAKRGQDVALRCDPISGHVSLFWYQQALGQGPEFLTYFQNEAQLDKSGLPSDRFFAERPEGSVSTLKIQRTQQEDSAVYLCASSRGETQYFGPGTRLLVL.

In regard to this clonotype: At one end, the junction sequence differs from germline, possibly due to a read error. The chain recombines TRBV4-1 with TRBJ2-7; TRBD2 matches 7 bases. The CDR3 runs 16 residues. CDR1 and CDR2 (germline): MGHRA, YSYEKL. CDR3 in amino acids: CASSHMWTSGSYEHYF. In DNA form, the CDR3 reads TGCGCCAGCAGCCACATGTGGACTAGTGGATCCTACGAGCACTACTTC.

This clonotype was observed a single time. At one end, the junction sequence differs from germline, possibly due to a read error. The CDR3 nucleotides read TGTGCCAACAGCTTGGACTGGGAGGCAGATACACAGTATTTT. Protein sequence: CANSLDWEADTQYF. The rearrangement uses TRBV11-1 and TRBJ2-3; a possible D gene is TRBD2 (6 bases). The CDR3 has 14 amino acids. Looked up from germline, CDR1 is SGHAT and CDR2 is FQDESV (reference sequence).

With regard to this clonotype: The junction shows a germline mismatch at one end, possibly a read error. The V and J genes are TRBV10-3 and TRBJ1-5; no clear D. The CDR3 loop spans 15 amino acids. Germline CDR1 and CDR2: ENHRY and SYGVKD. The CDR3 DNA reads as TGTGCCATTAGTGATAGGAGTGATAGTAATCAGCCCCAGCATTTT. Residues: CAISDRSDSNQPQHF.

This clonotype has just one count. One end of the junction fails to match germline, which may point to a read error. The CDR3 nucleotides read TGTGACAGCAGTTACTCGCTTGGGGTTGGGGAAGAGGCCCAGTACTTC. It codes for CDSSYSLGVGEEAQYF. The chain joins TRBV6-5 to TRBJ2-5, with D unresolved. CDR1 is MNHEY and CDR2 is SVGAGI in the germline V gene. The CDR3 has 16 amino acids.

With regard to this clonotype: The final CDR3 position lacks the conserved phenylalanine or tryptophan, pointing to a likely read error. The V gene is TRBV11-3, the J gene TRBJ2-7; TRBD1 is a possible D gene (6 bases). Germline V lookup: CDR1 SGHNT, CDR2 YENEEA. V lost 6 bases and J lost 4, with 16 bases in between. This CDR3 region has 14 residues. The CDR3 loop is CASSPSGQPYEQYL. CDR3 sequence (DNA): TGTGCCAGCAGTCCCTCGGGACAACCTTACGAGCAGTACCTC.

This clonotype rates as large. This rearrangement joins TRBV4-1 to TRBJ2-1; D is possibly TRBD2 (5 bases). The CDR3 runs to 18 residues. V was trimmed by 0 bases and J by 5 bases, leaving 20 bases between them. Germline assignment: CDR1 MGHRA and CDR2 YSYEKL. CDR3 amino acids: CASSQDLELAATHNEQFF. The CDR3 DNA reads TGCGCCAGCAGCCAAGATCTAGAGCTAGCAGCGACTCACAATGAGCAGTTCTTC.

This clonotype appeared many times. The V call is TRBV11-2, the J call TRBJ2-7; D is perhaps TRBD2 (7 bases). V lost 1 base to trimming and J lost 2 bases, with 15 bases between them. Germline V gives CDR1 SGHAT, CDR2 FQNNGV. The CDR3 runs 16 residues. The CDR3 spells CASSLVFGGGAYEQYF. Written as DNA, the CDR3 is TGTGCCAGCAGCTTAGTGTTCGGCGGGGGCGCCTACGAGCAGTACTTC.

This clonotype occurred a few times. A much larger clone is a single base away; this may be a read error. The CDR3 nucleotides read TGTGCCACCAGCACAAGCGGAAGCACAGATACGCAGTATTTT. Protein sequence: CATSTSGSTDTQYF. This sequence joins TRBV5-6 and TRBJ2-3; the D gene is possibly TRBD2 (5 bases). This CDR3 has 14 amino acids. CDR1 is SGHDT and CDR2 is YYEEEE in the germline V gene.